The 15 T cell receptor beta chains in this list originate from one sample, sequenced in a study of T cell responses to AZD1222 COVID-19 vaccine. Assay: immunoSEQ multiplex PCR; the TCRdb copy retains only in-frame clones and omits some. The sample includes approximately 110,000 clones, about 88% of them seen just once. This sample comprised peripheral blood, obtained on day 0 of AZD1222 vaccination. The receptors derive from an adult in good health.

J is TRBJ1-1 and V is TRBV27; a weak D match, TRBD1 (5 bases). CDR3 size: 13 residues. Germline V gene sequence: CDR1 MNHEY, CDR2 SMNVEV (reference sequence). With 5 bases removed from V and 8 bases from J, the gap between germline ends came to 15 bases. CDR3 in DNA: TGTGCCAGCAGTCCTCACGGGACCCCCGAAGCTTTCTTT. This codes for CASSPHGTPEAFF.

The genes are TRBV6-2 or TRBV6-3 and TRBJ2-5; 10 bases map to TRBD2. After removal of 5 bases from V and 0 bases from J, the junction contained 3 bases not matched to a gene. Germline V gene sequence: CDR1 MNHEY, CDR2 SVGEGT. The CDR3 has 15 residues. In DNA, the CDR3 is TGTGCCAGCAGTCACGGGACTAGCGACCAAGAGACCCAGTACTTC. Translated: CASSHGTSDQETQYF.

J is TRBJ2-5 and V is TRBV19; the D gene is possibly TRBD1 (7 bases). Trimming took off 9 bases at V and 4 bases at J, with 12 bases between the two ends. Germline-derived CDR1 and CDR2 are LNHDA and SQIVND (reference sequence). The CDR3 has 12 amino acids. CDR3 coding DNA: TGTGCCAGCAGACAGGGAGGAGAGACCCAGTACTTC. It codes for CASRQGGETQYF.

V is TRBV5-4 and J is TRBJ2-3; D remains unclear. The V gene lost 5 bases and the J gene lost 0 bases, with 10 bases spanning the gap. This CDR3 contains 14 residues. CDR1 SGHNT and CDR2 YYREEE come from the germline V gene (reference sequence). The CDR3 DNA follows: TGTGCCAGCAGAGTCGCTGTCAGCACAGATACGCAGTATTTT. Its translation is CASRVAVSTDTQYF. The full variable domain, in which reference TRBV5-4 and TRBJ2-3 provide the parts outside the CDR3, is ETGVTQSPTHLIKTRGQQVTLRCSSQSGHNTVSWYQQALGQGPQFIFQYYREEENGRGNFPPRFSGLQFPNYSSELNVNALELDDSALYLCASRVAVSTDTQYFGPGTRLTVL.

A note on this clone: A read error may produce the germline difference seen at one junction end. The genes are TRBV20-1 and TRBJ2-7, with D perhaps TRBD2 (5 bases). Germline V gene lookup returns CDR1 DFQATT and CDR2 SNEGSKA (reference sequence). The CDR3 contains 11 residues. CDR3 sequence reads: CSAGISHEQYF. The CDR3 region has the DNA TGCAGTGCCGGGATCTCCCACGAGCAGTACTTC.

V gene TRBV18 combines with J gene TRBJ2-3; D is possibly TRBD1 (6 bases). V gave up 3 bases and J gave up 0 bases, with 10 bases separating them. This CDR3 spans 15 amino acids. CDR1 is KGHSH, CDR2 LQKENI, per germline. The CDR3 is CASSPGTPSTDTQYF. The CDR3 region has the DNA TGTGCCAGCTCACCCGGGACACCCAGCACAGATACGCAGTATTTT.

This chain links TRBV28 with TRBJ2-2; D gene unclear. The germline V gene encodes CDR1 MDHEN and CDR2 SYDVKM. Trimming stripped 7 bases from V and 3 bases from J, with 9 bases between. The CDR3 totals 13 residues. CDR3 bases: TGTGCCAGCAAGAGAGGATACACCGGGGAGCTGTTTTTT. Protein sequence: CASKRGYTGELFF.

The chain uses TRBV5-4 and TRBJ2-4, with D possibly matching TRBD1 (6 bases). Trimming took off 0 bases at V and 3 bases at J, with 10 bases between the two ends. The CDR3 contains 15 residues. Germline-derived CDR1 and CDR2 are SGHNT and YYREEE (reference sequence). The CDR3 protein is CASSLAGAGKNIQYF. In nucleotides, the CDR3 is TGTGCCAGCAGCTTGGCAGGGGCGGGCAAAAACATTCAGTACTTC. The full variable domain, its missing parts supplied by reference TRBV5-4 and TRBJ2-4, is ETGVTQSPTHLIKTRGQQVTLRCSSQSGHNTVSWYQQALGQGPQFIFQYYREEENGRGNFPPRFSGLQFPNYSSELNVNALELDDSALYLCASSLAGAGKNIQYFGAGTRLSVL.

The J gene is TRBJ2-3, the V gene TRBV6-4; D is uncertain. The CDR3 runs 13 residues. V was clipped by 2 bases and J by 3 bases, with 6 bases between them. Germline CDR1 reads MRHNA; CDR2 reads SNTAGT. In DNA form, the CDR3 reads TGTGCCAGCAGTGACCGGAGTACAGATACGCAGTATTTT. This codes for CASSDRSTDTQYF.

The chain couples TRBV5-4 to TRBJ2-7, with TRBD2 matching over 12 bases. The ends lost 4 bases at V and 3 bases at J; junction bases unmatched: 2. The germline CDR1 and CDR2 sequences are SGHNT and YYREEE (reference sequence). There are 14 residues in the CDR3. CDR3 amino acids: CASSRLAGDYEQYF. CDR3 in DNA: TGTGCCAGCAGCCGACTAGCGGGGGACTACGAGCAGTACTTC.

CDR3 region: CPGSALQGFQPQHF. CDR3 sequence (DNA): TGTCCTGGGAGCGCTCTACAGGGTTTTCAGCCCCAGCATTTT. The chain is built from TRBV22-1 and TRBJ1-5; the table calls TRBD1, which could not be checked here. TRBV22-1 is an annotated pseudogene. This CDR3 has 14 amino acids.

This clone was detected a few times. This chain's CDR3 is CASSFWGTVPYEQYF. CDR3 nucleotide sequence: TGTGCCAGCAGCTTTTGGGGGACAGTCCCCTACGAGCAGTACTTC. The rearrangement joins TRBV5-4 to TRBJ2-7; TRBD1 matches at 7 bases. Germline trimming cut 2 bases from V and 2 bases from J; bases unmatched to any gene: 7. CDR3 length: 15 amino acids. From germline, CDR1 is SGHNT and CDR2 YYREEE (reference sequence).

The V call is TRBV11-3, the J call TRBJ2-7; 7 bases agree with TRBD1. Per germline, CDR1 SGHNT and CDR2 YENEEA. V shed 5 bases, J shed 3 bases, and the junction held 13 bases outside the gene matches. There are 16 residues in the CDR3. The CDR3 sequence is CASSLPQATGFYEQYF. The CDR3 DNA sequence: TGTGCCAGCAGCCTCCCTCAAGCGACAGGGTTCTACGAGCAGTACTTC.

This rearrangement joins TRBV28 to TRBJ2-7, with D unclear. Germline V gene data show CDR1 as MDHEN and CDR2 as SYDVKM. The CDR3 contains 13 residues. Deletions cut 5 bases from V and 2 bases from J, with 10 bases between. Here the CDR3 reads CASSPRVTYEQYF. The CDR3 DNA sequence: TGTGCCAGCAGTCCTCGGGTAACCTACGAGCAGTACTTC.

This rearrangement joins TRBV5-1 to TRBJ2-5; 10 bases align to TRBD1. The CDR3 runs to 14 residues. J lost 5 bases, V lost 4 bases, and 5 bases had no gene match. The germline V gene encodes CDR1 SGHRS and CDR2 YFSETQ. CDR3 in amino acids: CASSQTGGVETQYF. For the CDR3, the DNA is TGCGCCAGCAGCCAGACAGGGGGCGTGGAGACCCAGTACTTC. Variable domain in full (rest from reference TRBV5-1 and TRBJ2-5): KAGVTQTPRYLIKTRGQQVTLSCSPISGHRSVSWYQQTPGQGLQFLFEYFSETQRNKGNFPGRFSGRQFSNSRSEMNVSTLELGDSALYLCASSQTGGVETQYFGPGTRLLVL.